This T cell receptor (beta chain) was sequenced for a study of vaccination and CD4 T cells after COVID-19. Across the study: Taking of post-vaccine samples occurred a median approximately 67 days after dose two (range 14 to 241).

Sample treatment: roughly 10-day PBMC culture with coronavirus spike peptide pools or control peptides (ViraFEST assay). An unexposed donor provided the CD4+ T cells, which were collected before the COVID-19 pandemic (2011-2018). Cultured CD4+ T cell DNA was sequenced using the Oncomine TCR Beta short-read assay. TCRdb used MiXCR to reprocess the PCR reads, holding one entry per CDR3 protein. The data contain several thousand distinct CDR3 sequences, 45% to 55% of them singletons. Regarding this clonotype: Its antigen is currently unknown.

Sequencing was performed on CD4+ T cells from blood, cultured in vitro. The clonotype originates from a human donor in good health.

CDR3 DNA: TGTGCCAGCGAGGGGGGGGGTCAGGTTGAGCAGTTCTTC. Translating it yields CASEGGGQVEQFF. The chain joins TRBV6-1 to TRBJ2-1; possibly TRBD2 for D (7 bases). Germline V CDR1 and CDR2: MNHNS, SASEGT. This CDR3 has 13 amino acids. The V and J ends lost 8 bases and 9 bases respectively, with 17 bases between them.